This section outlines one TCR beta chain sequence together with its context. Its antigen is currently unknown. Libraries were prepared by immunoSEQ multiplex PCR; TCRdb keeps only in-frame clonotypes and omits some of them. The table includes roughly 90,000 clones, about nine tenths detected once. This sample was included in a study of graft-versus-host responses after intestinal transplantation. Overall study: Multivisceral, liver-intestinal, or isolated intestinal transplants were received by the recipients. After anti-thymocyte globulin induction, recipients took tacrolimus and steroids for approximately 3 years.

Study findings and constraints: GvH clones appeared in recipient marrow, some first in ileum or blood. Early post-transplant HvG declines showed an association with peak circulating GvH clone levels.

The source was unstimulated CD4+ T cells sorted from spleen or lymph node cells, collected before transplant. The receptor was isolated from a human donor who was the organ donor for an intestinal transplant.

The CDR3 loop reads CASSSQGTDLGEQFF. As DNA, the CDR3 is TGTGCCAGCAGCTCCCAAGGGACAGACTTGGGTGAGCAGTTCTTC. The chain recombines TRBV7-3 with TRBJ2-1, with TRBD1 matching 7 bases. Germline assignment: CDR1 SGHTA and CDR2 FQGTGA. The CDR3 length is 15 residues. Unmatched junction bases numbered 12, after V lost 4 bases and J lost 9 bases.